What follows are 23 T cell receptor beta chains derived from one specimen sequenced in a study of CD8 T cells in ankylosing spondylitis. TCRdb re-analysed the 5' RACE reads in MiXCR, keeping a single row per CDR3 protein. The sample consists of about 220,000 distinct CDR3 sequences, about 7% of them appearing once. General observations from the study: The study identified a TCR beta motif of fewer than 10 highly homologous variants that appeared characteristic of ankylosing spondylitis blood.

These TCRs are of unknown antigen specificity. The sequencing input was blood, either unsorted or a sorted T cell fraction (not recorded which). The origin of the receptors is a male donor with ankylosing spondylitis.

This clonotype occurred many times. V and J are TRBV29-1 and TRBJ1-5; maybe TRBD1 (5 bases). V gave up 8 bases and J gave up 6 bases, with 26 bases separating them. CDR1 and CDR2 (germline): SQVTM, ANQGSEA. The CDR3 sequence is 16 residues long. The CDR3 loop is CSSCTQATRVRQPQHF. The CDR3 DNA reads TGCAGCTCGTGTACCCAGGCAACCAGGGTCCGTCAGCCCCAGCATTTT. The full variable domain, in which reference TRBV29-1 and TRBJ1-5 provide the parts outside the CDR3, is SAVISQKPSRDICQRGTSLTIQCQVDSQVTMMFWYRQQPGQSLTLIATANQGSEATYESGFVIDKFPISRPNLTFSTLTVSNMSPEDSSIYLCSSCTQATRVRQPQHFGDGTRLSIL.

This clonotype was recorded many times. The chain combines TRBV3-1 with TRBJ1-3, with 7 positions matching TRBD1. Per germline, CDR1 LGHDT and CDR2 YNNKEL (reference sequence). CDR3 length: 19 amino acids. The trim removed 1 base at V and 0 bases at J, leaving 12 bases unmatched. CDR3 protein: CASSQGTGRGGPSGNTIYF. The CDR3 DNA is TGTGCCAGCAGCCAAGGGACAGGACGGGGAGGACCCTCTGGAAACACCATATATTTT.

The chain combines TRBV10-3 with TRBJ1-5; D gene uncertain. Per germline, CDR1 ENHRY and CDR2 SYGVKD. CDR3 length equals 12 residues. Trimming stripped 2 bases from V and 6 bases from J, with 5 bases between. This chain's CDR3 is CAISEAVQPQHF. The CDR3 DNA follows: TGTGCCATCAGTGAGGCGGTTCAGCCCCAGCATTTT.

This clonotype has more than one count but fewer than ten. The chain combines TRBV19 with TRBJ2-7, with D possibly TRBD2 on 6 matching bases. Germline V gives CDR1 LNHDA, CDR2 SQIVND (reference sequence). This CDR3 contains 13 residues. This CDR3 reads CGTMGRDSYEQYF. In DNA, the CDR3 is TGTGGTACGATGGGGCGGGATTCCTACGAGCAGTACTTC.

This clonotype was detected a few times. The gene calls are TRBV27 and TRBJ2-1; 10 bases are a match to TRBD1. This CDR3 contains 16 residues. Germline loops: CDR1 MNHEY, CDR2 SMNVEV (reference sequence). Trimming at V came to 2 bases and at J to 2 bases, leaving 3 bases not matched to a gene. The CDR3 DNA is TGTGCCAGCAGTTTAGTAGGGACAGGGGCCTACAATGAGCAGTTCTTC. Amino acids: CASSLVGTGAYNEQFF.

The chain has TRBV4-3 and TRBJ1-2; 9 bases align to TRBD1. V trimming: 4 bases; J trimming: 6 bases; junction bases outside the gene matches: 0. Germline CDR1 is LGHNA and CDR2 is YSLEER. The CDR3 covers 12 residues. CDR3 sequence: CASSRTGDGYTF. As DNA, the CDR3 is TGCGCCAGCAGCCGGACAGGGGATGGCTACACCTTC.

In its sample, this clonotype was seen a few times. V and J are TRBV5-1 and TRBJ2-1, with 9 bases fitting TRBD2. CDR3 length: 15 amino acids. Looked up from germline, CDR1 is SGHRS and CDR2 is YFSETQ. V lost 2 bases and J lost 4; bases outside the gene matches: 4. The CDR3 region is CASSFPAGGYNEQFF. CDR3 in DNA: TGCGCCAGCAGCTTCCCAGCGGGAGGTTACAATGAGCAGTTCTTC.

This clonotype was seen many times. The V gene is TRBV6-1, the J gene TRBJ2-7; 7 bases map to TRBD1. CDR1 MNHNS and CDR2 SASEGT come from the germline V gene. Unmatched junction bases numbered 13, after V lost 6 bases and J lost 2 bases. The CDR3 runs to 16 residues. CDR3 sequence reads: CASSLSPRQGPYEQYF. The CDR3 DNA reads TGTGCCAGCAGCCTCTCACCCCGACAGGGACCCTACGAGCAGTACTTC.

This clonotype was detected only a few times. The rearrangement links TRBV5-6 to TRBJ1-3, with 11 bases matching TRBD1. CDR1 and CDR2 (germline): SGHDT, YYEEEE. The CDR3 sequence is 15 residues long. Trimming removed 3 bases from V and 4 bases from J; junction bases left unmatched: 3. The CDR3 is CASSSGQGAGNTIYF. The DNA of the CDR3 is TGTGCCAGCAGCTCCGGACAGGGGGCGGGAAACACCATATATTTT.

The V and J genes are TRBV30 and TRBJ2-1, with D perhaps TRBD2 (5 bases). The CDR3 loop spans 12 amino acids. V was trimmed by 0 bases and J by 9 bases, leaving 9 bases between them. Germline assignment: CDR1 GTSNPN and CDR2 SVGIG (reference sequence). For the CDR3, the DNA is TGTGCCTGGAGTGTAACTAGTAGTGAGCAGTTCTTC. Translation gives CAWSVTSSEQFF.

This clonotype was observed at least ten times. The V and J genes are TRBV27 and TRBJ2-1; TRBD2 aligns across 11 bases. V shed 6 bases, J shed 2 bases, and the junction held 3 bases outside the gene matches. In germline, CDR1 is MNHEY, CDR2 SMNVEV (reference sequence). The CDR3 is 15 residues long. The chain's CDR3 is CASSASGRTYNEQFF. The CDR3 DNA is TGTGCCAGCAGCGCTAGCGGGAGGACCTACAATGAGCAGTTCTTC.

This clonotype was found many times. The V and J genes are TRBV4-2 and TRBJ2-1; D gene uncertain. Germline V gene sequence: CDR1 LGHNA, CDR2 YNFKEQ. The CDR3 loop spans 16 amino acids. The ends were cut back, 1 base at V and 0 bases at J, with 10 bases in the middle. The CDR3 region is CASSQVGSSSYNEQFF. For the CDR3, the DNA is TGTGCCAGCAGCCAAGTTGGTTCTAGCTCCTACAATGAGCAGTTCTTC.

The J gene is TRBJ2-7, the V gene TRBV6-1; TRBD1 might be the D (6 bases). Trimming stripped 6 bases from V and 3 bases from J, with 18 bases between. The germline V gene has CDR1 MNHNS and CDR2 SASEGT. The CDR3 spans 15 residues. CDR3 protein: CASSPPRTVIYEQYF. The CDR3, as DNA: TGTGCCAGCAGCCCTCCCCGGACAGTCATCTACGAGCAGTACTTC.

This clonotype was recorded many times. This chain joins TRBV12-2 and TRBJ1-5. TRBV12-2 is flagged as a pseudogene. CDR3 size: 16 residues. The CDR3 loop is CASRLAYKITSEPQHF. The CDR3, as DNA: TGTGCAAGTCGCTTAGCGTATAAAATAACCTCGGAGCCCCAGCATTTT.

This clonotype came up many times. The V and J genes are TRBV20-1 and TRBJ1-6, with 8 bases that match TRBD1. This CDR3 comprises 17 residues. The V gene end was trimmed by 1 base and the J gene end by 2 bases; junction bases not matched to a gene: 7. The germline V gene encodes CDR1 DFQATT and CDR2 SNEGSKA (reference sequence). CDR3 sequence: CSARVQGAIPYNSPLHF. As DNA, the CDR3 is TGCAGTGCTAGAGTGCAGGGGGCGATCCCCTATAATTCACCCCTCCACTTT.

This clonotype was recorded many times. This chain links TRBV7-9 with TRBJ2-3; D is unresolved. The length of the CDR3 is 16 residues. The germline V gene has CDR1 SEHNR and CDR2 FQNEAQ (reference sequence). V was shortened by 5 bases and J by 0 bases, with 15 bases between the two germline ends. The CDR3 bases are TGTGCCAGCAGCGCCCCCCGAGGAGAGAGCACAGATACGCAGTATTTT. Its protein is CASSAPRGESTDTQYF.

The J gene is TRBJ2-2, the V gene TRBV5-4, with D perhaps TRBD2 (6 bases). The CDR3 totals 16 residues. Germline loops: CDR1 SGHNT, CDR2 YYREEE (reference sequence). Trimming removed 0 bases from V and 5 bases from J, with 14 bases in between. As DNA, the CDR3 is TGTGCCAGCAGCTTGGGAATAGCGGTGCATACCGGGGAGCTGTTTTTT. Residues: CASSLGIAVHTGELFF.

This clonotype was seen repeatedly, ten times or more. V usage is TRBV4-3 and J usage is TRBJ2-3; TRBD2 matches at 8 bases. The CDR3 spans 15 residues. Germline V gene data show CDR1 as LGHNA and CDR2 as YSLEER. V lost 3 bases and J lost 3; bases outside the gene matches: 5. CDR3 nucleotide sequence: TGCGCCAGCAGCCACTCAGCGGGAGAGACAGATACGCAGTATTTT. Encoded protein: CASSHSAGETDTQYF.

This clonotype was found a few times. V and J are TRBV20-1 and TRBJ2-1; TRBD2 matches 13 bases. Germline loops: CDR1 DFQATT, CDR2 SNEGSKA (reference sequence). Losses at the gene ends were 1 base for V and 8 bases for J; bases not matched to a gene: 8. The CDR3 runs 16 residues. The CDR3 DNA reads TGCAGTGCTAGAGGCCTTGGACTAGCGGGAGCGGATGAGCAGTTCTTC. This gives the protein CSARGLGLAGADEQFF.

This clonotype has just a few counts. The chain couples TRBV4-2 to TRBJ2-7; the match to TRBD2 covers 7 bases. This CDR3 is built from 16 residues. CDR1 is LGHNA, CDR2 YNFKEQ, per germline. V was clipped by 1 base and J by 1 base; unmatched bases: 7. This CDR3 is CASSQVSREASYEQYF. As DNA, the CDR3 is TGTGCCAGCAGCCAAGTTTCCCGGGAGGCGTCCTACGAGCAGTACTTC.

This clonotype was counted ten times or more. The V and J genes are TRBV5-6 and TRBJ2-1; possibly TRBD2 for D (5 bases). Per germline, CDR1 SGHDT and CDR2 YYEEEE. V was shortened by 7 bases and J by 1 base, with 15 bases between the two germline ends. The CDR3 is made up of 15 amino acids. The CDR3 bases are TGTGCCAGCCTCCGAGCGGCGGCGTCCTACAATGAGCAGTTCTTC. It is translated as CASLRAAASYNEQFF. Based on the CDR3 plus reference TRBV5-6 and TRBJ2-1, the full variable domain is DAGVTQSPTHLIKTRGQQVTLRCSPKSGHDTVSWYQQALGQGPQFIFQYYEEEERQRGNFPDRFSGHQFPNYSSELNVNALLLGDSALYLCASLRAAASYNEQFFGPGTRLTVL.

This clonotype was seen ten or more times. This chain links TRBV6-1 with TRBJ1-1, with a tentative D call TRBD1 (5 bases). CDR1 is MNHNS, CDR2 SASEGT, per germline. CDR3 size: 14 residues. Deletions cut 0 bases from V and 4 bases from J, with 9 bases between. The chain's CDR3 is CASSEARGITEAFF. The CDR3 bases are TGTGCCAGCAGTGAAGCCCGGGGGATCACTGAAGCTTTCTTT.

The V gene is TRBV28, the J gene TRBJ2-5, with D hard to call. V was pared by 6 bases and J by 4 bases, with 12 bases between. Germline V gene sequence: CDR1 MDHEN, CDR2 SYDVKM. The CDR3 spans 13 residues. The CDR3 loop reads CASRRNRGETQYF. The CDR3 nucleotides are TGTGCCAGCAGGCGGAACCGCGGAGAGACCCAGTACTTC.